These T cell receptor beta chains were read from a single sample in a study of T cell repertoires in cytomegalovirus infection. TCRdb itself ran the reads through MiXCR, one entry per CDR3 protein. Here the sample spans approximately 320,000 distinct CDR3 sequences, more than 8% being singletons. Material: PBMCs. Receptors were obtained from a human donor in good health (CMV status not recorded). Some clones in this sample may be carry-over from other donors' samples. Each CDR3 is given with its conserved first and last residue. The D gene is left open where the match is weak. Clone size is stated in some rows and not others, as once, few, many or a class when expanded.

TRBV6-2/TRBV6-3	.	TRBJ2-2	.	TGTGCCAGCACTCTAACAGGATTGAACACCGGGGAGCTGTTTTTT	CASTLTGLNTGELFF
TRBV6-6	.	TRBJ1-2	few	TGTGCCAGCAGACAACGGGACACCTCTTTCCGCTACACCTTC	CASRQRDTSFRYTF
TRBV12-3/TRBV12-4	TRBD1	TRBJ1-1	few	TGTGCCAGCTCCCTCAGGGGGTTTATGATGATGAACACTGAAGCTTTCTTT	CASSLRGFMMMNTEAFF
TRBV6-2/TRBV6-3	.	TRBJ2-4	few	TGTGCCAGCAGTTATACCTACCGGGAAAACATTCAGTACTTC	CASSYTYRENIQYF
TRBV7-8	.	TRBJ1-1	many	TGTGCCAGCAGCTATAGGACAGCCTCTATGAACACTGAAGCTTTCTTT	CASSYRTASMNTEAFF
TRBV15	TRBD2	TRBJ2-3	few	TGTGCCACCAGCGCTGCGGGAACTCGGCGGGAGGCCACATATACGCAGTATTTT	CATSAAGTRREATYTQYF
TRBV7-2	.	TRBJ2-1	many	TGTGCCAGCAGCTTAGGTACCCGCCCGGGCAATGAGCAGTTCTTC	CASSLGTRPGNEQFF
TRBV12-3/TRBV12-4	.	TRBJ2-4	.	TGTGCCAGCAGTCCTTTGAGGAGTGAGGACATTCAGTACTTC	CASSPLRSEDIQYF
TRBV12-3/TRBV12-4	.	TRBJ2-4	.	TGTGCCAGCAGTCCCCAAGTTCCGTACATTCAGTACTTC	CASSPQVPYIQYF
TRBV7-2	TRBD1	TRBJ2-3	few	TGTGCCAGCAGCTTAAGGGACAGGGTAGCAGATACGCAGTATTTT	CASSLRDRVADTQYF
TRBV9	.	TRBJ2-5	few	TGTGCCAGCAGCGCCGCCGGGACGGCGTACCAAGAGACCCAGTACTTC	CASSAAGTAYQETQYF
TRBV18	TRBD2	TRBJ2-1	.	TGTGCCAGCTCACCCCCAACTAGCGGGAGAGGAAGTGAGCAGTTCTTC	CASSPPTSGRGSEQFF
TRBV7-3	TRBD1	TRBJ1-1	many	TGTGCCAGCAGCTTAACTTCAGGGGGGGACACTGAAGCTTTCTTT	CASSLTSGGDTEAFF
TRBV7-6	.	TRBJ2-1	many	TGTGCCAGCAGCTTAGCGGTACAGGGCCTGGCAAATGAGCAGTTCTTC	CASSLAVQGLANEQFF
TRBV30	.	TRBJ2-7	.	TGTGCCTGGAGGTCCCAGGGTTTCGAGCAGTACTTC	CAWRSQGFEQYF
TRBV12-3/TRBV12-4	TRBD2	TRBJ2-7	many	TGTGCCAGCAGTTTCCAAATGACTAGCGGGAGCTCTGACGAGCAGTACTTC	CASSFQMTSGSSDEQYF
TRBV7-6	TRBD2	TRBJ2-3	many	TGTGCCAGCAGTCGGGCTAGCGGGGCGCAGTATTTT	CASSRASGAQYF
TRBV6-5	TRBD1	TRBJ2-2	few	TGTGCCAGCAGACGACAGGGGAAGTCTAACACCGGGGAGCTGTTTTTT	CASRRQGKSNTGELFF
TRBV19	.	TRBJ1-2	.	TGTGCCAGCCAAGACGTGTCCTATGGCTACACCTTC	CASQDVSYGYTF
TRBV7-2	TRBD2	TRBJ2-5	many	TGTGCCAGCAGCTTCAGCGGGAGGATTTCAGGAGAGACCCAGTACTTC	CASSFSGRISGETQYF
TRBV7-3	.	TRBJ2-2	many	TGTGCCAGCAGCTTTACCACCGGGGAGCTGTTTTTT	CASSFTTGELFF
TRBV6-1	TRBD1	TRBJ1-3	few	TGTGCCAGCAGTCCGGGACAGTTTTCTGGAAACACCATATATTTT	CASSPGQFSGNTIYF
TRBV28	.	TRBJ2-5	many	TGTGCCAGCAGTTTTTCGCCGACGTCGGGGAAAGGGGCCCAGTACTTC	CASSFSPTSGKGAQYF
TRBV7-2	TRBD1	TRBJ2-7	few	TGTGCCAGCAGCTTACCGACAGGGGCCTACTACGAGCAGTACTTC	CASSLPTGAYYEQYF
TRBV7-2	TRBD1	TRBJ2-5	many	TGTGCCAGCAGCTTAGGCGGAACAGGGGGTCGAGAGACCCAGTACTTC	CASSLGGTGGRETQYF
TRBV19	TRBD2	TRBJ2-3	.	TGTGCCAGTAGTAGACACCTAGCGGGAGCTAGCACAGATACGCAGTATTTT	CASSRHLAGASTDTQYF
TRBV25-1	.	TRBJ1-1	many	TGTGCCAGCAGTCCCCCCCTTTTGAGAGAAGCTTTCTTT	CASSPPLLREAFF
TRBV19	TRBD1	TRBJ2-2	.	TGTGCCAGTAGTACCGGGACAGGGGGCCCGAACACCGGGGAGCTGTTTTTT	CASSTGTGGPNTGELFF
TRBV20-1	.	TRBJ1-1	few	TGCAGTGCTAGTCAAGGAAACACTGAAGCTTTCTTT	CSASQGNTEAFF
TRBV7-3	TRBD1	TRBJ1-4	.	TGTGCCAGCAGCTGGCGTACAGGGGTTAATGAAAAACTGTTTTTT	CASSWRTGVNEKLFF